The clone carrying this T cell receptor (beta chain) was seen many times. The source of the sample is a study of blood T cell repertoires in COVID-19. Original handling: Scientists estimated how many nucleated cells there were by amplifying reference gene primers. Clones were read by immunoSEQ multiplex PCR, and TCRdb kept only the in-frame ones, dropping some. V and J calls and clone size are given by that table; D and trimming were obtained from the DNA. The sample carries around 150,000 clones, around four fifths recorded once. V trimming: 0 bases; J trimming: 1 base; junction bases outside the gene matches: 14. In germline, CDR1 is SEHNR, CDR2 FQNEAQ (reference sequence). The CDR3 is made up of 19 amino acids.

Sequencing used PBMCs or T cells enriched from blood (not recorded which). The chain recombines TRBV7-9 with TRBJ2-7; TRBD2 matches at 8 bases. The receptor was derived from a woman aged 40 to 50 who had recovered from COVID-19. CDR3 sequence (DNA): TGTGCCAGCAGCTTAGCGGCAGGGCGGTACTTAGCGGGGTCCTACGAGCAGTACTTC. This encodes CASSLAAGRYLAGSYEQYF.